The 8 T cell receptor beta chains in this list originate from one sample, sequenced in a study of circulating CD8 cells and anti-PD-1 response in melanoma. TCR libraries were prepared from 15 ng of total RNA with the QIAseq Immune Repertoire TCR panel. TCRdb re-called the reads with MiXCR, one entry per CDR3 protein. The sample yields roughly 670 distinct CDR3 sequences, under 9% seen once. Live CD3+CD8+TCRalphabeta+ cells were sorted into four subsets by PD-1 and/or TIGIT. Sequencing was performed on CD8+ T cells from PBMCs, taken at baseline or after one month of anti-PD-1 therapy (not recorded which). These receptors were taken from a human donor with melanoma.

Points on this clonotype: The final CDR3 position lacks the conserved phenylalanine or tryptophan, pointing to a likely read error. The genes are TRBV2 and TRBJ2-1; 7 bases match TRBD2. The V and J ends lost 11 bases and 7 bases, in that order; junction bases with no gene match: 14. The CDR3 runs 14 residues. The germline gives CDR1 SNHLY, CDR2 FYNNEI. In nucleotides, the CDR3 is TGTGCCGGAAGCCCTGCGCGGGGGATGAATGAGCAGTTCCCC. Translating gives CAGSPARGMNEQFP.

This clonotype is categorized as medium-sized. The chain combines TRBV12-3 or TRBV12-4 with TRBJ1-1, with 8 nucleotides matching TRBD1. This CDR3 comprises 13 residues. With 1 base clipped from V and 7 bases from J, the junction kept 2 bases outside the gene matches. The CDR3 is CASSLGTGLEAFF. The CDR3 coding sequence is TGTGCCAGCAGTTTAGGGACAGGGCTTGAAGCTTTCTTT.

This chain links TRBV20-1 with TRBJ1-3; D unresolved. Trimming cost V 0 bases and J 0 bases, with 9 bases left between them. This CDR3 region has 15 residues. Germline CDR1 is DFQATT and CDR2 is SNEGSKA (reference sequence). Here the CDR3 DNA reads TGCAGTGCTAGAGATCACGCCCGCTCTGGAAACACCATATATTTT. It translates to CSARDHARSGNTIYF.

This clonotype is large by share. This chain connects TRBV12-3 or TRBV12-4 to TRBJ2-2; D perhaps matches TRBD1 (6 bases). V was pared by 6 bases and J by 2 bases, with 13 bases between. This CDR3 comprises 15 residues. The CDR3 loop is CASRAGTFNTGELFF. The DNA for the CDR3 is TGTGCCAGCAGGGCCGGGACATTCAACACCGGGGAGCTGTTTTTT.

To note about this clonotype: One base separates it from a far larger clone, so it is likely a read error. The DNA for the CDR3 is TGTGCCAGCAGTTTCGGGGGCGGTGGAGGGACCCAGTACTTC. It specifies CASSFGGGGGTQYF. This chain connects TRBV25-1 to TRBJ2-5; D could derive from TRBD1 or TRBD2 (6 bases each). Per germline, CDR1 MGHDK and CDR2 SYGVNS. V gave up 5 bases and J gave up 7 bases, with 17 bases separating them. The CDR3 extends over 14 amino acids.

This chain connects TRBV2 to TRBJ2-5; D gene unclear. CDR3 length equals 11 residues. Trimming removed 6 bases at V and 4 bases at J, with 6 bases between. Per germline, CDR1 SNHLY and CDR2 FYNNEI. CDR3 protein: CASRDPETQYF. CDR3 nucleotide sequence: TGTGCCAGCAGGGACCCAGAGACCCAGTACTTC. Full variable domain (outside the CDR3, taken from reference TRBV2 and TRBJ2-5): EPEVTQTPSHQVTQMGQEVILRCVPISNHLYFYWYRQILGQKVEFLVSFYNNEISEKSEIFDDQFSVERPDGSNFTLKIRSTKLEDSAMYFCASRDPETQYFGPGTRLLVL.

Turning to this clonotype: A much larger clone is a single base away; this may be a read error. V usage is TRBV7-9 and J usage is TRBJ2-7; no firm D call. The germline gives CDR1 SEHNR, CDR2 FQNEAQ (reference sequence). This CDR3 is built from 13 residues. CDR3 residues: CASSSLVGYDQYF. CDR3 DNA sequence: TGTGCCAGCAGTTCCCTAGTAGGCTACGACCAGTACTTC.

This clonotype is termed large. This chain connects TRBV5-4 to TRBJ2-7; D could derive from TRBD1 or TRBD2 (6 bases each). Per germline, CDR1 SGHNT and CDR2 YYREEE (reference sequence). The CDR3 covers 12 residues. Trimming left V 6 bases short and J 6 bases short, with 13 bases between. CDR3 nucleotides: TGTGCCAGCAACTCCGGGGGCTCCGAGCAGTACTTC. This codes for CASNSGGSEQYF.